What follows is one T cell receptor (beta chain) and its context. These data come from a study of cytomegalovirus exposure and HLA in healthy donors. The wider study: Membership in the Caucasian-associated ancestry cluster was found for around four fifths of a few hundred genotyped donors.

The PCR had 60 Vbeta and 13 Jbeta primers. Profiled with immunoSEQ multiplex PCR; TCRdb holds only in-frame clones, not every one. The table shows around 200,000 clones, with roughly 80% occurring only once. Healthy bone marrow donors made up the donors. The CDR3 runs to 15 residues. Trimming removed 1 base at V and 2 bases at J, with 12 bases between. The origin of this receptor is a man aged 40-49 years in good health and CMV-seropositive. This chain links TRBV23-1 with TRBJ2-7; D unresolved. TRBV23-1 falls under the ORF class, with uncertain function. Sequencing used PBMCs. The CDR3 DNA sequence: TGCGCCAGCAGTCAATGGCGTAGGAGTACCTACGAGCAGTACTTC. Its protein product is CASSQWRRSTYEQYF.